This TCR beta chain was profiled in a study of CD8 T cells in ankylosing spondylitis. The germline CDR1 and CDR2 sequences are SGHVS and FNYEAQ. The CDR3 is 16 residues long. Unmatched junction bases numbered 10, after V lost 5 bases and J lost 4 bases. Regarding this clonotype: The antigen is not known.

TCRdb redid the calling of the 5' RACE reads with MiXCR, one entry per CDR3 protein. The table lists about 160,000 distinct CDR3 sequences, roughly 44% of them singletons. The study, taken as a whole, reports: A number of the motif variants had already been described in reactive arthritis synovial fluid and blood.

Sequenced sample: synovial fluid, either unsorted or a sorted T cell fraction (not recorded which). This sequence originates from a male donor with ankylosing spondylitis. V gene TRBV7-6 combines with J gene TRBJ2-3; 9 bases map to TRBD2. The CDR3 loop is CASSLHSGGSPDTQYF. CDR3 bases: TGTGCCAGCAGCCTACATAGCGGGGGATCCCCAGATACGCAGTATTTT.